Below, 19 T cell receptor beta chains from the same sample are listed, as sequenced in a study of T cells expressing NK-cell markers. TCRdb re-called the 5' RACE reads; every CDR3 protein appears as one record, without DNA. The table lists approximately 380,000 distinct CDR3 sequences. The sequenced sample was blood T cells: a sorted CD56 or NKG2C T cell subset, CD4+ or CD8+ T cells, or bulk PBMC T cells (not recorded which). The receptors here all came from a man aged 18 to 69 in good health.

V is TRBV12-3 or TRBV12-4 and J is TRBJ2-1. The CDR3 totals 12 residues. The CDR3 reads CASSLTGTEQFF.

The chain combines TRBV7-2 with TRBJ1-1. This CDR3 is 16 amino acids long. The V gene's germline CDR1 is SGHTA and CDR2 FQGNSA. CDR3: CASSLEAFFMNTEAFF.

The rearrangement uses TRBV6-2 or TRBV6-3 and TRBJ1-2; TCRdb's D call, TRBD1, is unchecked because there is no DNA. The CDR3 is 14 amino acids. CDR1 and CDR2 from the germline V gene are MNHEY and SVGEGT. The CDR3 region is CASSPTGIPYGYTF.

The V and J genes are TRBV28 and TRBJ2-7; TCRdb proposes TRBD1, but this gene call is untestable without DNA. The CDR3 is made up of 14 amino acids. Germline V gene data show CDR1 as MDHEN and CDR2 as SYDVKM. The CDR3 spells CASNEPGTASEQYF.

The CDR3 reads CSARDLRLAGIDEQYF. The V call is TRBV20-1, the J call TRBJ2-7; TCRdb proposes TRBD2, but this gene call is untestable without DNA. Germline CDR1 is DFQATT and CDR2 is SNEGSKA (reference sequence). CDR3 length: 16 residues.

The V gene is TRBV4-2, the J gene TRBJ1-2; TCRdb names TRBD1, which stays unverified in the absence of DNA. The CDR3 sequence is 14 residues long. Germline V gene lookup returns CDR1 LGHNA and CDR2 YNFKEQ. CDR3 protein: CASSPRRGADHQTF.

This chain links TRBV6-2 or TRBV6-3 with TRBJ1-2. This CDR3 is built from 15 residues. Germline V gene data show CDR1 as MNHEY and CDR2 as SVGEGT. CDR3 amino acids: CASVQLKPPNYGYTF.

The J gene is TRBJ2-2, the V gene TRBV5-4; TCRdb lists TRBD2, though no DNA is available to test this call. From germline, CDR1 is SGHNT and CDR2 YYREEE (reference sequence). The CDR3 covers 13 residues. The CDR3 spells CASSRGLAGELFF.

The CDR3 loop reads CASSLVPAIAKNIQYF. This chain joins TRBV5-1 and TRBJ2-4. The CDR3 runs 16 residues. Looked up from germline, CDR1 is SGHRS and CDR2 is YFSETQ.

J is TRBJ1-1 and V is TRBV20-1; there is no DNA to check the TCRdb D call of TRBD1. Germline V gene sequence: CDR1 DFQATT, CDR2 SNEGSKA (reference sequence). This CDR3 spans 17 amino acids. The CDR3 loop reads CSAISSGRGKLRTEAFF.

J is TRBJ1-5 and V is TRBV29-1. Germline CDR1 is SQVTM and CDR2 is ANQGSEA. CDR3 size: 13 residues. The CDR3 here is CSVAFRADQPQHF.

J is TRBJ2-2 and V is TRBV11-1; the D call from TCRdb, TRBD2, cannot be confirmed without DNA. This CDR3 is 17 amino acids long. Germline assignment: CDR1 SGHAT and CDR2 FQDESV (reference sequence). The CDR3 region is CASSPGLAGVPTGELFF.

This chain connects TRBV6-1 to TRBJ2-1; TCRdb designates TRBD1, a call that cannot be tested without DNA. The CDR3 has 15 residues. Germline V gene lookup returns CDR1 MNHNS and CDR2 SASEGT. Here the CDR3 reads CASTRDTLSYNEQFF.

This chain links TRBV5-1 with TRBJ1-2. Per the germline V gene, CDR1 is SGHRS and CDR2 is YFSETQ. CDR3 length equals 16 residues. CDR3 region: CASSLSSQNYNYGYTF.

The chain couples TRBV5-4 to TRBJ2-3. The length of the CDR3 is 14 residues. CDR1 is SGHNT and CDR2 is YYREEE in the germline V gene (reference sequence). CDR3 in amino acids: CASSVELNTDTQYF. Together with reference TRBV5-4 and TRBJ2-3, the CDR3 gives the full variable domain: ETGVTQSPTHLIKTRGQQVTLRCSSQSGHNTVSWYQQALGQGPQFIFQYYREEENGRGNFPPRFSGLQFPNYSSELNVNALELDDSALYLCASSVELNTDTQYFGPGTRLTVL.

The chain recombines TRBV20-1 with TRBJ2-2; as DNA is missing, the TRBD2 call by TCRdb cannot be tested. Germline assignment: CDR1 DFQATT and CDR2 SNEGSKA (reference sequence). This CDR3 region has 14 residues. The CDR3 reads CSARDLREGRELFF.

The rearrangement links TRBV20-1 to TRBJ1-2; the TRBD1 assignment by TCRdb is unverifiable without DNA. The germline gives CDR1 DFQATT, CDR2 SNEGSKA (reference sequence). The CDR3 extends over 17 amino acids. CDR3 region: CSAFPPSGTGNFYGYTF.

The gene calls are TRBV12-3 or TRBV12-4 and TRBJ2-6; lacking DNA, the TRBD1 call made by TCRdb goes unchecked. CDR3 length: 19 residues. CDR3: CASSVIGGTGIFGANVLTF.

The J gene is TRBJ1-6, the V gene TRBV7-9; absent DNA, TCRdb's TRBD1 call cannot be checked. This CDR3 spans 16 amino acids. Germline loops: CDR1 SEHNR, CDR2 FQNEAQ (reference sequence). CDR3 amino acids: CASSSPNGAGNSPLHF.